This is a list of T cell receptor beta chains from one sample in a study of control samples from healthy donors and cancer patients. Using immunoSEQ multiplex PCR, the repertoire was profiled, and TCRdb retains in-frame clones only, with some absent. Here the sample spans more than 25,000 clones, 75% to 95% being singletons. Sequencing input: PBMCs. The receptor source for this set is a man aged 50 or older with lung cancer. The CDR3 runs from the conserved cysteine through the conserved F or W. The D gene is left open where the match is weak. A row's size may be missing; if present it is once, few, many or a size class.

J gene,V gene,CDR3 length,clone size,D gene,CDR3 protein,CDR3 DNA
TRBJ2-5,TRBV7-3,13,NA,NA,CASSLGVGETQYF,TGTGCCAGCAGCTTAGGGGTCGGGGAGACCCAGTACTTC
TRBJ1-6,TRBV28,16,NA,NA,CASSFSTGPLDSPLHF,TGTGCCAGCAGTTTTTCGACAGGACCCTTGGATTCACCCCTCCACTTT
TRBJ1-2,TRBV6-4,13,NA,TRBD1,CASSDRGTDSYTF,TGTGCCAGCAGTGATCGAGGGACAGACAGCTACACCTTC
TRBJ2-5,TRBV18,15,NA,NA,CASSPGPGSGETQYF,TGTGCCAGCTCACCAGGTCCGGGGTCCGGAGAGACCCAGTACTTC
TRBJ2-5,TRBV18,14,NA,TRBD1,CASSPGQLQETQYF,TGTGCCAGCTCACCGGGACAGCTTCAAGAGACCCAGTACTTC
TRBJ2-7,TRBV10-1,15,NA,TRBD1,CASSESGQGAGEQYF,TGCGCCAGCAGTGAGTCGGGACAGGGGGCCGGCGAGCAGTACTTC
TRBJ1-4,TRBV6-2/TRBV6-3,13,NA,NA,CASSGQGGEKLFF,TGTGCCAGCAGCGGACAAGGAGGGGAAAAACTGTTTTTT
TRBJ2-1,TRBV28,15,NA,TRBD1,CASSMDRVPYNEQFF,TGTGCCAGCAGTATGGACAGGGTCCCCTACAATGAGCAGTTCTTC
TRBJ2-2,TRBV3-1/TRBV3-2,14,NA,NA,CASSYNQVGGELFF,TGTGCCAGCAGCTACAACCAGGTCGGCGGGGAGCTGTTTTTT
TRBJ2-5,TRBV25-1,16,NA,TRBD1,CASRVSSGQRQETQYF,TGTGCCAGCAGGGTAAGCTCGGGACAGCGTCAAGAGACCCAGTACTTC
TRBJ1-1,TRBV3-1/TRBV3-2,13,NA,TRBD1,CASSRDSDTEAFF,TGTGCCAGCAGCCGGGACAGTGACACTGAAGCTTTCTTT
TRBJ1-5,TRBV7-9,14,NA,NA,CASSLVGANQPQHF,TGTGCCAGCAGCTTAGTAGGAGCTAATCAGCCCCAGCATTTT
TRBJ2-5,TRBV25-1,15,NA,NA,CASSEYVALGETQYF,TGTGCCAGCAGTGAATATGTAGCGCTAGGGGAGACCCAGTACTTC
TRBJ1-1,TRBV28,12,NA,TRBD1,CASSTPTGEAFF,TGTGCCAGCAGTACGCCGACAGGGGAAGCTTTCTTT
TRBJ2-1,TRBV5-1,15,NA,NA,CASSLTGMRDNEQFF,TGCGCCAGCAGCCTCACAGGGATGAGGGACAATGAGCAGTTCTTC
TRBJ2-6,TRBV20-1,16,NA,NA,CSASGEGARGANVLTF,TGCAGTGCTAGTGGGGAGGGGGCTCGTGGGGCCAACGTCCTGACTTTC
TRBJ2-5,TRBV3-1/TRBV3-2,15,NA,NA,CASSQEGLSQETQYF,TGTGCCAGCAGCCAAGAGGGACTTTCCCAAGAGACCCAGTACTTC
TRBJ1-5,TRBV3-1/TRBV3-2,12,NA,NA,CASSQANQPQHF,TGTGCCAGCAGCCAAGCAAATCAGCCCCAGCATTTT
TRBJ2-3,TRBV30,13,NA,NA,CAFAPGSGDTQYF,TGTGCCTTCGCCCCCGGGAGCGGAGATACGCAGTATTTT
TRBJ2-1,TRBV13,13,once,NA,CASSLGVADEQFF,TGTGCCAGCAGCTTAGGGGTAGCCGATGAGCAGTTCTTC
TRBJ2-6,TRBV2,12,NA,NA,CASSAGANVLTF,TGTGCCAGCAGTGCTGGGGCCAACGTCCTGACTTTC
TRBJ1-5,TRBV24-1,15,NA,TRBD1,CATSDSGQPNQPQHF,TGTGCCACCAGTGATTCGGGACAGCCCAATCAGCCCCAGCATTTT
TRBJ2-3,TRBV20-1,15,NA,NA,CSASAVGALTDTQYF,TGCAGTGCTAGTGCCGTAGGGGCCCTCACAGATACGCAGTATTTT
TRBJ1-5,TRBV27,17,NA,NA,CASSRTQGDLFRQPQHF,TGTGCCAGCAGCAGGACTCAGGGCGATCTATTTCGGCAGCCCCAGCATTTT
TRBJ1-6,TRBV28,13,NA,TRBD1,CASRQQGSGSLHF,TGTGCCAGCAGGCAACAGGGGTCCGGGTCCCTCCACTTT
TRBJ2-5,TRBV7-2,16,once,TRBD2,CASSLVGLAGEETQYF,TGTGCCAGCAGCTTAGTCGGGCTAGCGGGGGAGGAGACCCAGTACTTC
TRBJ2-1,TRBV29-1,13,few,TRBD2,CSVAGSLYNEQFF,TGCAGCGTAGCGGGGAGTCTCTACAATGAGCAGTTCTTC
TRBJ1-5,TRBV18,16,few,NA,CASSSGPPDSNQPQHF,TGTGCCAGCTCATCGGGACCGCCCGATAGCAATCAGCCCCAGCATTTT
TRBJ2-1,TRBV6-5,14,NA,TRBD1,CASSKGTGGMEQFF,TGTGCCAGCAGTAAGGGGACAGGGGGCATGGAGCAGTTCTTC